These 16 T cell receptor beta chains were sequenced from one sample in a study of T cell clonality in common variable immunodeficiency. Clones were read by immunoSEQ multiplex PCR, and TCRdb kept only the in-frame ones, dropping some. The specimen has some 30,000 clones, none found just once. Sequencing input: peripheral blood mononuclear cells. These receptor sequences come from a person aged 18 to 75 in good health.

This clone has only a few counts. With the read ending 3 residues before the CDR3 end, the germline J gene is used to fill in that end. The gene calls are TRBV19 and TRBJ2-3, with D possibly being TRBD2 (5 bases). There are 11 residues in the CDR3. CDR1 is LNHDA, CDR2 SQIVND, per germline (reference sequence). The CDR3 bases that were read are TGTGCCAGTAGTACCGGGGAGACG. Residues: CASSTGET. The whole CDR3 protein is CASSTGETQYF. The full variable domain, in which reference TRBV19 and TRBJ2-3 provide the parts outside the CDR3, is DGGITQSPKYLFRKEGQNVTLSCEQNLNHDAMYWYRQDPGQGLRLIYYSQIVNDFQKGDIAEGYSVSREKKESFPLTVTSAQKNPTAFYLCASSTGETQYFGPGTRLTVL.

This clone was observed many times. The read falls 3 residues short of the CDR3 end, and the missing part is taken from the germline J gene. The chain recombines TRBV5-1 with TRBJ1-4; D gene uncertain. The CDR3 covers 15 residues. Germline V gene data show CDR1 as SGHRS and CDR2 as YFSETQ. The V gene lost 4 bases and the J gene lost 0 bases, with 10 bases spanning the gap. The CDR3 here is CASSPDGATNEKLFF. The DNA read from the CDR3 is TGCGCCAGCAGCCCCGACGGGGCAACTAATGAAAAA.

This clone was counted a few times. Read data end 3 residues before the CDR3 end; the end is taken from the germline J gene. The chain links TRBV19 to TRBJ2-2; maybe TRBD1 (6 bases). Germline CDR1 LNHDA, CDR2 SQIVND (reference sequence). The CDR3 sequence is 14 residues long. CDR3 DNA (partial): TGTGCCAGTAGCTCGGAACAGGGCAATTCACCG. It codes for CASSSEQGNSP. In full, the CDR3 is CASSSEQGNSPLFF.

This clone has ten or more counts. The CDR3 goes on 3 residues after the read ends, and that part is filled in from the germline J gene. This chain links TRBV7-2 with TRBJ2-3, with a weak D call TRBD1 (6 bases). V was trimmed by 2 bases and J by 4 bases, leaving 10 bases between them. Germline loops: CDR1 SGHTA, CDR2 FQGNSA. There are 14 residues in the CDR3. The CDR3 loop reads CASSLSGGPDTQYF. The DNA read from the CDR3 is TGTGCCAGCAGCTTAAGTGGGGGCCCAGATACG. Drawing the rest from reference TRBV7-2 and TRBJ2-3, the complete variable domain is GAGVSQSPSNKVTEKGKDVELRCDPISGHTALYWYRQSLGQGLEFLIYFQGNSAPDKSGLPSDRFSAERTGGSVSTLTIQRTQQEDSAVYLCASSLSGGPDTQYFGPGTRLTVL.

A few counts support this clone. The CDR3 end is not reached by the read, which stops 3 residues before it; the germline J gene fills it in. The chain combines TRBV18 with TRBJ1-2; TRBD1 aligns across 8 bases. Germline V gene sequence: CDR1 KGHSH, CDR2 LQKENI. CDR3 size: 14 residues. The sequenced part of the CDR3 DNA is TGTGCCAGCTCACCGGACAGGGTCACCTACGAC. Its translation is CASSPDRVTYD. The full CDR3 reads CASSPDRVTYDYTF.

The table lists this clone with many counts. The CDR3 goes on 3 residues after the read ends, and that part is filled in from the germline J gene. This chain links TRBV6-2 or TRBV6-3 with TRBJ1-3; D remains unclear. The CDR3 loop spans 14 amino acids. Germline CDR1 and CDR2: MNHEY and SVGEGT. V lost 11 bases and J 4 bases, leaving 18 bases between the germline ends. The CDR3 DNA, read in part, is TGTGCCGTACTACTTGATGAATCAGGAAACACC. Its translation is CAVLLDESGNT. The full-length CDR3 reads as CAVLLDESGNTIYF.

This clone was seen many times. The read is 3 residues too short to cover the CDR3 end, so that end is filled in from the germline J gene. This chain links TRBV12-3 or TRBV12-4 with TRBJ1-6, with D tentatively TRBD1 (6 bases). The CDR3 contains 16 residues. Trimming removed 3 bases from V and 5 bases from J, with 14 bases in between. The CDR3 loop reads CASSLGGGADNSPLHF. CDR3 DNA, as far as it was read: TGTGCCAGCAGTTTGGGGGGGGGCGCAGATAATTCACCC.

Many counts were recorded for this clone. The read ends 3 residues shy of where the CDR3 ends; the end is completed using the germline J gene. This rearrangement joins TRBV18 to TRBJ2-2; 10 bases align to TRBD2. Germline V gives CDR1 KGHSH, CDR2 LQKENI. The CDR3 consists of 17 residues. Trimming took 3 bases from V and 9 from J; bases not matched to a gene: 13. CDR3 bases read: TGTGCCAGCTCACCTTCCCCAAAACTAGCGGGGCAGCGGGAG. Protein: CASSPSPKLAGQRE. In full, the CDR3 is CASSPSPKLAGQRELFF. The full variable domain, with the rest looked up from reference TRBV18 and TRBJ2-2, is NAGVMQNPRHLVRRRGQEARLRCSPMKGHSHVYWYRQLPEEGLKFMVYLQKENIIDESGMPKERFSAEFPKEGPSILRIQQVVRGDSAAYFCASSPSPKLAGQRELFFGEGSRLTVL.

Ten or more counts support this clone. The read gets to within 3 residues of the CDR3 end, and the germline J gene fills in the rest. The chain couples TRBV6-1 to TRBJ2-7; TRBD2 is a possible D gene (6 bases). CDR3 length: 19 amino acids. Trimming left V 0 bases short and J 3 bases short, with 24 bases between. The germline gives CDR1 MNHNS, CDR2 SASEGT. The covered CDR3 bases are TGTGCCAGCAGTGAAGCGCTTCTCAGGGCTAGCGCTCGTAACTACGAG. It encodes CASSEALLRASARNYE. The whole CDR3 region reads CASSEALLRASARNYEQYF.

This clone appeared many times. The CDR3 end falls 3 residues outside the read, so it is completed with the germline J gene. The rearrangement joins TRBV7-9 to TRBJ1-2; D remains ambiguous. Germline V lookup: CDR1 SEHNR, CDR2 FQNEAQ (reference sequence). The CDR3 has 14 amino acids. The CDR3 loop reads CASSLRGWVDGYTF. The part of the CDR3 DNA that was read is TGTGCCAGCAGCTTACGGGGTTGGGTTGACGGC.

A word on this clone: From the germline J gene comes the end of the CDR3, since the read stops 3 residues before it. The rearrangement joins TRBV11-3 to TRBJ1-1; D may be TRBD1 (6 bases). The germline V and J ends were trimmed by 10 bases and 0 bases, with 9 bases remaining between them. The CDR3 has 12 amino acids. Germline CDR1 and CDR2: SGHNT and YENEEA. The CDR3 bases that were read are TGTGCCACCCAGGGGATGAACACTGAA. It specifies CATQGMNTE. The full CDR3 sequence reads CATQGMNTEAFF.

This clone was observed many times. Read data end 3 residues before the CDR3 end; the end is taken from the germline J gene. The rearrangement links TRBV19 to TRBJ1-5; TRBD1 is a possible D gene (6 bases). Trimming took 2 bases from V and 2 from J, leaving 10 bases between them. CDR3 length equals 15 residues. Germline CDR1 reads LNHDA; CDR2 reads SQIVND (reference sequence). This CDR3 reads CASSITSGGNQPQHF. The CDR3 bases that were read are TGTGCCAGTAGTATAACCTCAGGGGGCAATCAGCCC.

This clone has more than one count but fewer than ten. This CDR3 is CASSSGAGGNSPLHF. The sequenced part of the CDR3 DNA is TGTGCCAGCTCATCCGGGGCCGGGGGTAATTCACCC. The chain carries TRBV18 and TRBJ1-6, with D perhaps matching TRBD1 (5 bases). The missing CDR3 end, 3 residues past where the read stops, is filled in from the germline J gene. CDR1 and CDR2 from the germline V gene are KGHSH and LQKENI. The CDR3 contains 15 residues. The V gene lost 5 bases and the J gene lost 6 bases, with 14 bases spanning the gap. The full variable domain, in which reference TRBV18 and TRBJ1-6 provide the parts outside the CDR3, is NAGVMQNPRHLVRRRGQEARLRCSPMKGHSHVYWYRQLPEEGLKFMVYLQKENIIDESGMPKERFSAEFPKEGPSILRIQQVVRGDSAAYFCASSSGAGGNSPLHFGNGTRLTVT.

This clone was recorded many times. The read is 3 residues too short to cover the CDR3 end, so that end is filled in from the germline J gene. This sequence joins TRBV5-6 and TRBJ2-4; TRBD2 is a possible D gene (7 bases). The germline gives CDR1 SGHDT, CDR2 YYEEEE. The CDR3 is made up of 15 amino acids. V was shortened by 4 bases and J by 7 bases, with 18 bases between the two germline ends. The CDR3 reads CASSLGAGVTNIQYF. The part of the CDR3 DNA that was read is TGTGCCAGCAGCCTGGGGGCGGGAGTAACCAACATT.

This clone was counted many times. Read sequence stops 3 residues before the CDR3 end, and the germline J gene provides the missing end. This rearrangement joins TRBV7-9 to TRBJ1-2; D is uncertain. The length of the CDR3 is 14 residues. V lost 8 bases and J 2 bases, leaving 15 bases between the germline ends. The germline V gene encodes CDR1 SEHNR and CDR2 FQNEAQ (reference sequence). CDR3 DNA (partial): TGTGCCAGCGCACCCCCGGGTCCCAACTATGGC. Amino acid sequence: CASAPPGPNYG. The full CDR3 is CASAPPGPNYGYTF.

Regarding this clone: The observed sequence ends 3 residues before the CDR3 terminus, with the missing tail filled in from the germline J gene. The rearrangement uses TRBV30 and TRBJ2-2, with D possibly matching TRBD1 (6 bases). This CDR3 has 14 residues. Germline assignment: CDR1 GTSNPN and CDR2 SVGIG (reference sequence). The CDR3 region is CAWGGGQTNSPLFF. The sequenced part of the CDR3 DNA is TGTGCCTGGGGGGGCGGACAGACTAATTCACCG.